This is a list of T cell receptor beta chains from one sample in a study of CD8+CD57+ T cells in acquired aplastic anemia. One entry per CDR3 protein results from TCRdb running MiXCR on the reads. The sample has approximately 190,000 distinct CDR3 sequences, less than 60% seen once. What was sequenced was sorted CD4+, CD8+, or CD8+CD57+ T cells (not recorded which) from PBMCs. The receptors stem from a human donor with aplastic anemia. Both conserved end residues are part of each CDR3. A D gene is named only where the DNA matches it firmly. Clone size is stated in some rows and not others, as once, few, many or a class when expanded.

>TRBJ2-2|NA|TRBV12-3/TRBV12-4|many
TGTGCCAGCAGCACCCCCGCGGGATGGGAGATCGGGGAGCTGTTTTTT
CASSTPAGWEIGELFF
>TRBJ2-1|NA|TRBV28|NA
TGTGCCAGCCCCCCTAGCAGAGGAGGCAATGAGCAGTTCTTC
CASPPSRGGNEQFF
>TRBJ1-1|NA|TRBV30|NA
TGTGCCTGGAGTGTCTTGGGGTTAGGGACTGAAGCTTTCTTT
CAWSVLGLGTEAFF
>TRBJ2-5|NA|TRBV7-9|many
TGTGCCAGCAGCTCGCCGGGACCTAGTAGGGAGACCCAGTACTTC
CASSSPGPSRETQYF
>TRBJ2-7|NA|TRBV14|many
TGTGCCAGCAGCCTGACCCGGGACGCATATACCTACGAGCAGTACTTC
CASSLTRDAYTYEQYF
>TRBJ1-1|TRBD1|TRBV5-1|many
TGCGCCAGCAGAGCTGACAGGGCGGGGATGGGCACTGAAGCTTTCTTT
CASRADRAGMGTEAFF
>TRBJ2-5|NA|TRBV24-1|NA
TGTGCCACCAGTGATTATCTGGGTGGAGGAGAGACCCAGTACTTC
CATSDYLGGGETQYF
>TRBJ2-3|NA|TRBV29-1|many
TGCAGCGTACAGGACACAGATACGCAGTATTTT
CSVQDTDTQYF
>TRBJ1-5|NA|TRBV10-3|NA
TGTGCCATCAGTGGAGCAGGGCAGCCCCAGCATTTT
CAISGAGQPQHF
>TRBJ1-5|NA|TRBV7-2|NA
TGTGCCAGCAGCTCAAGGGGGGATCAGCCCCAGCATTTT
CASSSRGDQPQHF
>TRBJ2-7|TRBD2|TRBV6-1|NA
TGTGCCAGCGGTACCTTGGGGGGGATGTACGAGCAGTACTTC
CASGTLGGMYEQYF
>TRBJ2-2|NA|TRBV14|NA
TGTGCCAGCAGCCAGTTCCGGACCGGGGAGCTGTTTTTT
CASSQFRTGELFF
>TRBJ1-1|TRBD1|TRBV10-3|NA
TGTGCCATCAGTGAGCAGGGGGATGAAGCTTTCTTT
CAISEQGDEAFF
>TRBJ1-5|NA|TRBV19|many
TGTGCCAGTAGTATAGCCATAACTGCCCGAGGGTATCAGCCCCAGCATTTT
CASSIAITARGYQPQHF
>TRBJ2-1|NA|TRBV5-1|NA
TGCGCCAGCAGCTTGCGGACAGTGACTCCCTTC
CASSLRTVTPF
>TRBJ1-5|NA|TRBV2|NA
TGTGCCAGCAGTGACATACAGGGAAGCAATCAGCCCCAGCATTTT
CASSDIQGSNQPQHF
>TRBJ2-2|TRBD1|TRBV12-3/TRBV12-4|NA
TGTGCCAGCAGTTCCAGCTCAGGGGGCACCGGGGAGCTGTTTTTT
CASSSSSGGTGELFF
>TRBJ2-7|TRBD1|TRBV5-1|NA
TGCGCCAGCAGCCAGGACAGGGGCCCTGACGAGCAGTACTTC
CASSQDRGPDEQYF
>TRBJ2-3|NA|TRBV11-1|NA
TGTGCCAGCAGCTTATATGTGGGAGCCCCCACAGATACGCAGTATTTT
CASSLYVGAPTDTQYF
>TRBJ1-2|NA|TRBV12-3/TRBV12-4|NA
TGTGCCAGCAGTTCCTTATACTATGGCTACACCTTC
CASSSLYYGYTF
>TRBJ2-3|TRBD2|TRBV25-1|NA
TGTGCCAGCAGACCCCAGTCGGCGGGGGGGCCAGATACGCAGTATTTT
CASRPQSAGGPDTQYF
>TRBJ2-1|NA|TRBV24-1|NA
TGTGCCACCACGGGGAGAAGCCTACGTGATGAGCAGTTCTTC
CATTGRSLRDEQFF
>TRBJ2-5|NA|TRBV4-1|NA
TGCGCCAGCAGCCAAGAGTTACTGATCAGCCAAGAGACCCAGTACTTC
CASSQELLISQETQYF
>TRBJ2-3|TRBD1|TRBV20-1|NA
TGCAGTACAGGACAGGGCGGTAGGGCAGATACGCAGTATTTT
CSTGQGGRADTQYF
>TRBJ1-6|TRBD1|TRBV11-1|NA
TGTGCCAGTTCCACTCGGACAGGGTCCTATAATTCACCCCTCCACTTT
CASSTRTGSYNSPLHF
>TRBJ1-1|NA|TRBV9|NA
TGTGCCAGCAGTGACAGGATGAACACTGAAGCTTTCTTT
CASSDRMNTEAFF
>TRBJ2-7|TRBD1|TRBV5-6|NA
TGTGCCAGCAGCTTTAGGGGACAGTCCTACGAGCAGTACTTC
CASSFRGQSYEQYF
>TRBJ1-4|TRBD1|TRBV29-1|NA
TGCAGCGTGGACAGGGTTCTCGATGAAAAACTGTTTTTT
CSVDRVLDEKLFF
>TRBJ2-7|NA|TRBV7-2|NA
TGTGCCAGCAGCAGGGCGGGACAGCTCTACGAGCAGTACTTC
CASSRAGQLYEQYF
>TRBJ2-7|NA|TRBV19|NA
TGTGCCAGCGCTACCGGGACTCTTTACGAGCAGTACTTC
CASATGTLYEQYF
>TRBJ1-1|NA|TRBV2|NA
TGTGCCAGCAAGGGCAGCATGAACACTGAAGCTTTCTTT
CASKGSMNTEAFF
>TRBJ2-7|TRBD2|TRBV9|NA
TGTGCCAGCAGCGTAGGTTTGGCGGGAGGTTCCGAGCAGTACTTC
CASSVGLAGGSEQYF
>TRBJ1-6|NA|TRBV19|many
TGTGCCAGTAGTCCGTCCCAAGACCTCATCACCCTCCACTTT
CASSPSQDLITLHF
>TRBJ1-5|NA|TRBV4-3|many
TGCGCCAGCAGCCAAGAAAGTACGGCAGACAAGCCCCAGCATTTT
CASSQESTADKPQHF
>TRBJ2-7|TRBD2|TRBV10-3|NA
TGTGCCACGAAGCGGGAAGGGGAGCAGTACTTC
CATKREGEQYF
>TRBJ1-2|NA|TRBV12-3/TRBV12-4|few
TGTGCCAGCAGGGCACTCAGGGGTACTAATGGCTACACCTTC
CASRALRGTNGYTF
>TRBJ2-3|NA|TRBV15|once
TGTGCCACCAGCAGAGGCCCTAGCGGCACAGATACGCAGTATTTT
CATSRGPSGTDTQYF
>TRBJ1-5|NA|TRBV6-1|few
TGTGCCAGCAGTGAAATTCCGGGGGCGGGACAGCCCCAGCATTTT
CASSEIPGAGQPQHF
>TRBJ2-5|TRBD2|TRBV25-1|NA
TGTGCCAGCAGTGGGGCCGGGACTAGCGGGAGAGGGGAGACCCAGTACTTC
CASSGAGTSGRGETQYF